Listed below are T cell receptor beta chains from one sample, sequenced in a study of cytomegalovirus exposure and HLA in healthy donors. Libraries were prepared by immunoSEQ multiplex PCR; TCRdb keeps only in-frame clonotypes and omits some of them. The table lists about 60,000 clones, 90% of them singletons. The sequenced sample consisted of PBMCs. The receptors come from a man aged 18-30 years in good health and CMV-seronegative. Each CDR3 is given without its conserved first and last residue. Fields, in order: J gene, V gene, CDR3 protein.

TRBJ2-7 | TRBV10-3 | AISGGVFSYEQY
TRBJ2-1 | TRBV10-3 | AISERSGSVGNEQF
TRBJ1-1 | TRBV10-3 | AIRKTGDNTEAF
TRBJ1-1 | TRBV27 | ASSWGTNTEAF
TRBJ2-1 | TRBV5-5 | ASSATGTNNYNEQF
TRBJ2-7 | TRBV15 | ATSRDSGSPYEQY
TRBJ2-1 | TRBV2 | ASGSGRGYNEQF
TRBJ1-5 | TRBV5-4 | ASSFGGNNQPQH
TRBJ1-1 | TRBV19 | ASLDYGEAF
TRBJ2-1 | TRBV27 | ASRGLAGDNEQF
TRBJ2-1 | TRBV7-2 | ASSFEAYNEQF
TRBJ2-3 | TRBV27 | ASSLFSPPGLAATDTQY
TRBJ2-5 | TRBV13 | ASSDSGSAETQY
TRBJ2-7 | TRBV28 | ASSTGMGTSGRMV
TRBJ2-1 | TRBV4-3 | ASSQLQGSVHNEQF
TRBJ2-1 | TRBV7-2 | ASSIPSGQF
TRBJ2-2 | TRBV28 | ASSPTGVLRTGELF
TRBJ2-7 | TRBV7-2 | ASGVKRAWVAGGNEQY
TRBJ1-2 | TRBV27 | ASRPKPGQGVYT
TRBJ2-3 | TRBV7-2 | ASSLLWAGDTQY
TRBJ2-1 | TRBV9 | ASSATSGSSYNEQF
TRBJ2-2 | TRBV27 | ASSQYTGTGELF
TRBJ1-4 | TRBV10-3 | AISDGDEIEKLF
TRBJ2-7 | TRBV13 | ASGGGPYEQY
TRBJ1-1 | TRBV7-6 | ASSLVGSGDTEAF